This T cell receptor (beta chain) was recovered during a study of radiation and T cells in renal cell carcinoma. The study, taken as a whole, reports: From baseline, blood top tumor clonotypes peaked at 2 weeks post-radiation.

TCRdb's table, derived via immunoSEQ multiplex PCR, lists solely in-frame clones and lacks some. The table lists around 95,000 clones, approximately 82% of them singletons. Of note for this clone: Its target is not known.

Time point given: blood 4 weeks post-SBRT, at nephrectomy. The treatment: 15 Gy SBRT to primary tumor, nephrectomy 4 weeks later. Nephrectomy followed 15 Gy stereotactic body radiation by 4 weeks. The sequence was collected from a man aged 55 to 70 with renal cell carcinoma. This specimen was blood, taken from a patient whose treatment included radiotherapy and nephrectomy.

The CDR3 spells CASSFRDRPSEAFF. In DNA form, the CDR3 reads TGTGCCAGCAGCTTCCGGGACAGGCCATCCGAAGCTTTCTTT. This chain connects TRBV27 to TRBJ1-1; the match to TRBD1 covers 8 bases. The V gene end was trimmed by 6 bases and the J gene end by 8 bases; junction bases not matched to a gene: 11. The CDR3 is made up of 14 amino acids. Germline CDR1 is MNHEY and CDR2 is SMNVEV (reference sequence).